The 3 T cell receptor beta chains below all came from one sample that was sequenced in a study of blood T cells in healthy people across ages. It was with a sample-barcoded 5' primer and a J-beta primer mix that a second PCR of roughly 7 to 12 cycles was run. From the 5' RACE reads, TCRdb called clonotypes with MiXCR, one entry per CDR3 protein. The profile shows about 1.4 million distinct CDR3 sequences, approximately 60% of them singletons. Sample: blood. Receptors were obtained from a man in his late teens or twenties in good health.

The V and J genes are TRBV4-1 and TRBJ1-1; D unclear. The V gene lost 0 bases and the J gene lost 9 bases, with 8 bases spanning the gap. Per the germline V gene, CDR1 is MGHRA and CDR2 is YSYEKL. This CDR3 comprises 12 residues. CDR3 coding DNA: TGCGCCAGCAGCCAAGATGGAGTAAAAGCTTTCTTT. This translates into CASSQDGVKAFF.

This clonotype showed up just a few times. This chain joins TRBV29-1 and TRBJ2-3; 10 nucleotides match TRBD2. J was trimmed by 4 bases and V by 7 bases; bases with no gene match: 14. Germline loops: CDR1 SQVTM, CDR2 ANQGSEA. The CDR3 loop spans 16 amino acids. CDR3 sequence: CSGNGLSGGASDTQYF. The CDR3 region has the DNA TGCAGCGGGAACGGACTAAGCGGGGGGGCCTCAGATACGCAGTATTTT.

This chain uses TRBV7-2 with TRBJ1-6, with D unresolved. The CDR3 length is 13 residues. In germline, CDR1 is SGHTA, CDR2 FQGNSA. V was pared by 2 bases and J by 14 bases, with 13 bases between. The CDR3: CASSLIYSRALHF. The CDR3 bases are TGTGCCAGCAGCTTAATTTACAGCCGAGCCCTCCACTTT. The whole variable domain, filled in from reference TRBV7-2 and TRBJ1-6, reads GAGVSQSPSNKVTEKGKDVELRCDPISGHTALYWYRQSLGQGLEFLIYFQGNSAPDKSGLPSDRFSAERTGGSVSTLTIQRTQQEDSAVYLCASSLIYSRALHFGNGTRLTVT.